The clone carrying this TCR beta chain was picked up many times. The antigen is unknown. V lost 6 bases, J lost 5 bases, and 10 bases stayed unmatched. The CDR3 covers 15 residues. Per the germline V gene, CDR1 is SGHTA and CDR2 is FQGNSA. MiXCR was run by TCRdb on the reads, yielding one entry per CDR3 protein. This table has some 170,000 distinct CDR3 sequences, roughly 15% appearing once. This record comes from a study of T cell repertoires in cytomegalovirus infection. On the study more broadly: An indication of both CMV infection and matching HLA type came from public TCR beta signatures. Whole-study findings and limits: CMV-specific TCR beta clonotypes restricted by HLA-C dominated the ex vivo response. Cumulated frequencies of public TCR beta families served to identify carriers of CMV plus the relevant HLA.

Input material: CD8+ T cells from PBMCs. This TCR was recovered from a human donor in good health (CMV status not recorded). Some clones in this sample may be carry-over from other donors' samples. The chain has TRBV7-2 and TRBJ2-3; TRBD1 agrees at 8 bases. CDR3 in amino acids: CASSLLRDRGDTQYF. In DNA form, the CDR3 reads TGTGCCAGCAGTTTATTACGTGACAGGGGAGATACGCAGTATTTT.